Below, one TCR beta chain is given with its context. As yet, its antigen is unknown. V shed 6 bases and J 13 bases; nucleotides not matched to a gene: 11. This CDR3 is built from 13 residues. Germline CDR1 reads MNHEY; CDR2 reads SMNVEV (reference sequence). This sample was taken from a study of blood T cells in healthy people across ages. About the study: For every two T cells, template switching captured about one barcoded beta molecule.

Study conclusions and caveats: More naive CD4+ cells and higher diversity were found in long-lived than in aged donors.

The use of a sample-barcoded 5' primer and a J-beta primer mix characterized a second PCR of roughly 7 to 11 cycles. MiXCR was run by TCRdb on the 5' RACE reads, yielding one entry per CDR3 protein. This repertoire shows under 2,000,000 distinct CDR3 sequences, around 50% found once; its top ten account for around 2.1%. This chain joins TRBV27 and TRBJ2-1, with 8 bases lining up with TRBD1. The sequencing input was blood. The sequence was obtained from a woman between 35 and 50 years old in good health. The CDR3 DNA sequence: TGTGCCAGCAGGAGCAGGGGGCAGGAGACCCAGTTCTTC. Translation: CASRSRGQETQFF.